This passage covers 22 T cell receptor beta chains from one sample sequenced in a study of T-cell reconstitution after alpha-beta-depleted transplantation in children. Researchers prepared the TCRbeta library using unique molecular identifiers, the study reports. MiXCR, applied by TCRdb to the PCR reads, yields one record per CDR3 protein. The sample consists of 780,000 or so distinct CDR3 sequences, roughly 15% of them appearing once. The sample consisted of PBMCs, mostly from graft donor cells, taken 360 days after TCRalphabeta/CD19-depleted stem cell transplant. The receptor set was obtained from a male patient younger than 18 who had a stem cell transplant for acute lymphoblastic leukemia, so the T cells may come from the graft donor.

This clonotype showed up just a few times. The rearrangement links TRBV1 to TRBJ2-5; the DNA was not used to check the table's D call, TRBD2. TRBV1 is designated a pseudogene. There are 15 residues in the CDR3. The DNA of the CDR3 is TGCACCAGCAGCCTCCCTCGGACGGAAAAGGAGACCCAGTACTTC. Its translation is CTSSLPRTEKETQYF.

The rearrangement uses TRBV6-1 and TRBJ1-2; D possibly corresponds to TRBD1 (5 bases). V was pared by 6 bases and J by 2 bases, with 22 bases between. Germline CDR1 and CDR2: MNHNS and SASEGT. The CDR3 covers 17 residues. CDR3 sequence reads: CASSSDGTDFLNYGYTF. For the CDR3, the DNA is TGTGCCAGCAGCTCGGACGGGACGGACTTTTTGAACTATGGCTACACCTTC.

J is TRBJ2-2 and V is TRBV7-9, with D unresolved. V was cut by 3 bases and J by 5 bases, with 13 bases left in between. Germline V gene sequence: CDR1 SEHNR, CDR2 FQNEAQ (reference sequence). The CDR3 has 15 residues. The CDR3 DNA is TGTGCCAGCAGCTTCACCCTTTTATCAACCGGGGAGCTGTTTTTT. Its protein product is CASSFTLLSTGELFF. The variable domain in full, completed from reference TRBV7-9 and TRBJ2-2, reads DTGVSQNPRHKITKRGQNVTFRCDPISEHNRLYWYRQTLGQGPEFLTYFQNEAQLEKSRLLSDRFSAERPKGSFSTLEIQRTEQGDSAMYLCASSFTLLSTGELFFGEGSRLTVL.

This clonotype was recorded a few times. V gene TRBV11-1 combines with J gene TRBJ2-6, with D possibly being TRBD1 (6 bases). This CDR3 comprises 19 residues. Trimming stripped 7 bases from V and 0 bases from J, with 22 bases between. Germline CDR1 SGHAT, CDR2 FQDESV (reference sequence). The CDR3 spells CASTPAGVLTPSGANVLTF. The CDR3 DNA is TGTGCCAGCACCCCAGCAGGGGTCCTCACCCCCTCTGGGGCCAACGTCCTGACTTTC.

V is TRBV4-1 and J is TRBJ2-1, with 12 bases that match TRBD2. Trimming cost V 6 bases and J 9 bases; bases outside gene matches: 15. The CDR3 spans 17 residues. The V gene's germline CDR1 is MGHRA and CDR2 YSYEKL. CDR3 sequence: CASRHQARTSGTGEQFF. DNA of the CDR3: TGCGCCAGCAGACACCAAGCTAGGACTAGCGGGACGGGTGAGCAGTTCTTC.

The genes are TRBV5-1 and TRBJ2-2; no clear D. CDR1 SGHRS and CDR2 YFSETQ come from the germline V gene. The CDR3 sequence is 16 residues long. The V end lost 0 bases, the J end lost 0 bases, and 9 bases lay between the germline ends. The CDR3 DNA sequence: TGCGCCAGCAGCTTGGCCGACTTGGCGAACACCGGGGAGCTGTTTTTT. Its protein product is CASSLADLANTGELFF.

This clonotype was detected a few times. The chain is built from TRBV12-3 or TRBV12-4 and TRBJ1-5; D not certain. V was trimmed by 4 bases and J by 7 bases, leaving 17 bases between them. The CDR3 totals 15 residues. The CDR3 DNA reads TGTGCCAGCAGTTACTCCCCAAATAGCCACCAGCCCCAGCATTTT. Translating it yields CASSYSPNSHQPQHF.

This sequence joins TRBV14 and TRBJ2-7, with D possibly being TRBD2 (5 bases). V was pared by 8 bases and J by 2 bases, with 10 bases between. Germline V gene sequence: CDR1 SGHDN, CDR2 FVKESK. The CDR3 totals 12 residues. The CDR3 is CASAERPYEQYF. CDR3 in DNA: TGTGCCAGCGCCGAGCGGCCCTACGAGCAGTACTTC.

The chain is built from TRBV7-2 and TRBJ2-5, with D perhaps assigned TRBD1 or TRBD2 (5 bases each). Germline V gene sequence: CDR1 SGHTA, CDR2 FQGNSA. The CDR3 totals 16 residues. The V end was cut by 5 bases, the J end by 4 bases, with 20 bases between. CDR3 sequence (DNA): TGTGCCAGCAGCCGGGGCCCAGTGCCCGTCCGAGAGACCCAGTACTTC. Protein product: CASSRGPVPVRETQYF.

The rearrangement joins TRBV19 to TRBJ2-6; 7 bases match TRBD1. CDR3 length: 16 residues. V gave up 11 bases and J gave up 0 bases; unmatched junction bases: 10. CDR1 LNHDA and CDR2 SQIVND come from the germline V gene (reference sequence). The CDR3 region has the DNA TGTGCCTCTACGGACAGGTACCTCTCTGGGGCCAACGTCCTGACTTTC. This sequence encodes CASTDRYLSGANVLTF.

This clonotype was recorded a few times. V and J are TRBV9 and TRBJ2-2; 8 bases agree with TRBD2. The germline CDR1 and CDR2 sequences are SGDLS and YYNGEE. After removal of 0 bases from V and 6 bases from J, the junction contained 7 bases not matched to a gene. The CDR3 spans 16 residues. The CDR3 loop reads CASSVEWTSRAGELFF. The CDR3 DNA sequence: TGTGCCAGCAGCGTAGAATGGACTAGCCGCGCCGGGGAGCTGTTTTTT.

In this sample, this clonotype turned up many times. V and J are TRBV15 and TRBJ2-3; D not resolved. The germline CDR1 and CDR2 sequences are LNHNV and YYDKDF (reference sequence). The CDR3 runs to 13 residues. Trimming cost V 5 bases and J 0 bases, with 6 bases left between them. The CDR3 DNA sequence: TGTGCCACCAGCCAGGCCAGCACAGATACGCAGTATTTT. It codes for CATSQASTDTQYF.

The V call is TRBV12-3 or TRBV12-4, the J call TRBJ1-2; TRBD1 aligns across 8 bases. V lost 1 base to trimming and J lost 4 bases; unmatched junction nucleotides: 8. This CDR3 has 16 amino acids. The CDR3 sequence: CASSLGTGQLFYGYTF. Here the CDR3 DNA reads TGTGCCAGCAGTTTAGGGACAGGGCAGTTATTCTATGGCTACACCTTC.

This clonotype was seen a handful of times. V and J are TRBV4-1 and TRBJ2-7; tentatively, D is TRBD1 or TRBD2 (5 bases each). The germline gives CDR1 MGHRA, CDR2 YSYEKL. The CDR3 has 15 residues. Deletions cut 1 base from V and 2 bases from J, with 12 bases between. The CDR3 loop reads CASSQGGATTYEQYF. The CDR3 region has the DNA TGCGCCAGCAGCCAAGGAGGGGCCACAACCTACGAGCAGTACTTC.

The chain carries TRBV28 and TRBJ2-7; weak D call: TRBD2 (6 bases). Germline CDR1 is MDHEN and CDR2 is SYDVKM. CDR3 size: 13 residues. The V and J ends lost 8 bases and 7 bases respectively, with 18 bases between them. Here the CDR3 reads CASGGEVLGEQYF. The CDR3 DNA is TGTGCCAGCGGAGGGGAGGTTCTTGGTGAGCAGTACTTC.

The V gene is TRBV5-1, the J gene TRBJ2-7, with D possibly being TRBD2 (5 bases). Germline V CDR1 and CDR2: SGHRS, YFSETQ. This CDR3 has 14 amino acids. V was clipped by 5 bases and J by 0 bases, with 12 bases between them. The CDR3 loop reads CASRGEDYSYEQYF. DNA of the CDR3: TGCGCCAGCAGGGGCGAAGACTACTCCTACGAGCAGTACTTC.

On this clonotype: One end of the junction varies from germline; a read error may be responsible. This chain uses TRBV5-1 with TRBJ2-1, with 8 nucleotides matching TRBD1. The CDR3 spans 12 residues. The germline V gene has CDR1 SGHRS and CDR2 YFSETQ. CDR3 protein: CASSWDRDRRIF. CDR3 DNA: TGCGCCAGCAGCTGGGACCGGGACAGGAGGATCTTC.

The chain has TRBV29-1 and TRBJ2-2; 10 nucleotides match TRBD1. Germline V gene data show CDR1 as SQVTM and CDR2 as ANQGSEA. CDR3 length: 14 residues. Unmatched junction bases numbered 6, after V lost 7 bases and J lost 4 bases. In nucleotides, the CDR3 is TGCAGCGCAGGGACAGGGGTTGGCACCGGGGAGCTGTTTTTT. Translated: CSAGTGVGTGELFF.

The sample holds a few counts of this clonotype. The rearrangement uses TRBV27 and TRBJ1-4; no clear D. Trimming pared 6 bases from V and 8 bases from J, leaving 19 bases between. There are 15 residues in the CDR3. Germline V CDR1 and CDR2: MNHEY, SMNVEV (reference sequence). The CDR3: CASRSGFGGAEKLFF. The CDR3 DNA reads TGTGCCAGCAGGTCCGGGTTCGGCGGCGCGGAAAAACTGTTTTTT.

This clonotype was detected a few times. The chain combines TRBV10-3 with TRBJ2-2; D ambiguous. The V end lost 0 bases, the J end lost 3 bases, and 2 bases lay between the germline ends. Germline CDR1 ENHRY, CDR2 SYGVKD. The length of the CDR3 is 13 residues. The CDR3 sequence is CAISESDTGELFF. CDR3 bases: TGTGCCATCAGTGAGTCCGACACCGGGGAGCTGTTTTTT.

V usage is TRBV10-3 and J usage is TRBJ2-7, with D perhaps TRBD1 (6 bases). Trimming took 8 bases from V and 2 from J, leaving 16 bases between them. The CDR3 sequence is 14 residues long. Germline CDR1 and CDR2: ENHRY and SYGVKD. This chain's CDR3 is CAIQSTGFPYEQYF. The CDR3 DNA is TGTGCCATCCAATCTACAGGGTTTCCCTACGAGCAGTACTTC.

The chain links TRBV5-6 to TRBJ1-1; the match to TRBD1 covers 7 bases. The CDR3 runs 15 residues. Germline V gives CDR1 SGHDT, CDR2 YYEEEE. V trimming: 4 bases; J trimming: 10 bases; junction bases outside the gene matches: 16. The CDR3 loop reads CASSSEWTGGFRAFF. CDR3 DNA: TGTGCCAGCAGCAGCGAATGGACAGGCGGCTTTAGAGCTTTCTTT.